The 4 T cell receptor beta chains given below trace back to one sample, sequenced in a study of STAT5B mutations in CD4+ large granular lymphocyte leukemia. Libraries were prepared by immunoSEQ multiplex PCR; TCRdb keeps only in-frame clonotypes and omits some of them. Of approximately 30,000 clones detected, roughly four fifths appear once; the ten largest clones hold about 4.4%. The specimen sequenced was CD4+ T cells from blood buffy coats. The source of these receptors is a human donor in good health.

The rearrangement uses TRBV28 and TRBJ1-1; D unclear. This CDR3 is built from 14 residues. Per the germline V gene, CDR1 is MDHEN and CDR2 is SYDVKM. The V gene lost 6 bases and the J gene lost 1 base, with 12 bases spanning the gap. The CDR3 region has the DNA TGTGCCAGCAGCCGGGCAGGTCCGAACACTGAAGCTTTCTTT. This translates into CASSRAGPNTEAFF.

This clone was seen just once. The rearrangement links TRBV5-1 to TRBJ2-1, with TRBD2 matching over 10 bases. Germline V CDR1 and CDR2: SGHRS, YFSETQ. The CDR3 covers 15 residues. Trimming took 0 bases from V and 8 from J; bases not matched to a gene: 5. The CDR3 nucleotides read TGCGCCAGCAGCTTGGCTACTAGCGGGACCGATGAGCAGTTCTTC. It translates to CASSLATSGTDEQFF.

This rearrangement joins TRBV6-1 to TRBJ1-2; D perhaps matches TRBD1 (5 bases). The germline V and J ends were trimmed by 2 bases and 3 bases, with 7 bases remaining between them. From germline, CDR1 is MNHNS and CDR2 SASEGT. The CDR3 loop spans 13 amino acids. Written as DNA, the CDR3 is TGTGCCAGCAGTGAACGGGGCTACTATGGCTACACCTTC. Translated: CASSERGYYGYTF.

This clone has a handful of counts. The chain carries TRBV11-2 and TRBJ2-7; 10 nucleotides align to TRBD1. Germline trimming cut 5 bases from V and 6 bases from J; bases unmatched to any gene: 7. Germline CDR1 and CDR2: SGHAT and FQNNGV. The CDR3 covers 14 residues. For the CDR3, the DNA is TGTGCCAGCAGCAAGCGGACAGGGGGGTTCGAGCAGTACTTC. The encoded protein is CASSKRTGGFEQYF.